The next 2 T cell receptor beta chains were all read from a single sample in a study of tumor and adjacent non-tumor tissue in lung cancer. This sample's RNA came from whole unsorted tissue. Three rounds of nested PCR, following a modified ARM-PCR protocol, produced the TCRbeta library. TCRdb redid the calling of the multiplex PCR reads with MiXCR, one entry per CDR3 protein. The sample lists 65,000 to 80,000 distinct CDR3 sequences, roughly 73% occurring once. Sequencing was performed on lung tumor tissue. The receptors here all came from a man aged 55 to 70 with non-small cell lung cancer.

The rearrangement joins TRBV25-1 to TRBJ2-3; D unresolved. Trimming took 6 bases from V and 2 from J, leaving 0 bases between them. Germline V lookup: CDR1 MGHDK, CDR2 SYGVNS. The CDR3 has 10 amino acids. CDR3 protein: CASSTDTQYF. The DNA of the CDR3 is TGTGCCAGCAGCACAGATACGCAGTATTTT.

About this clonotype itself: A read error may account for a junction end that differs from germline. The chain combines TRBV14 with TRBJ2-5; D is uncertain. There are 14 residues in the CDR3. Germline-derived CDR1 and CDR2 are SGHDN and FVKESK. CDR3 in amino acids: CVSSQDFSQETQYF. As DNA, the CDR3 is TGTGTCAGCAGCCAGGATTTCAGCCAAGAGACCCAGTACTTC.